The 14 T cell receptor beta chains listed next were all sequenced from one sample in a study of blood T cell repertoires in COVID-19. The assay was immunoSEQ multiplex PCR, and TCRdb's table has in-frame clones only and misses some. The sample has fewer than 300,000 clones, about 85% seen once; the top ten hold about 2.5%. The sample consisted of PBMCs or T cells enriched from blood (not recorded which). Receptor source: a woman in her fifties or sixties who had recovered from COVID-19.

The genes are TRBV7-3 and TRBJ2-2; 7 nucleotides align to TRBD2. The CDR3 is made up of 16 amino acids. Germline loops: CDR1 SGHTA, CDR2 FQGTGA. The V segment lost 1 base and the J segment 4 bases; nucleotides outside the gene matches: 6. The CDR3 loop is CASSLRASGLTGELFF. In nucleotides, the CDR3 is TGTGCCAGCAGCTTAAGAGCTAGCGGCCTCACCGGGGAGCTGTTTTTT.

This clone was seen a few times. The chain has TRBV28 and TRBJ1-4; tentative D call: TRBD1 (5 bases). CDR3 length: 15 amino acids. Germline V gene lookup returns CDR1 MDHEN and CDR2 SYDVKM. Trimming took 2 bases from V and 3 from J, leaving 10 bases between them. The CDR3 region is CASSLGDSANEKLFF. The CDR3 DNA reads TGTGCCAGCAGTTTAGGGGACTCTGCTAATGAAAAACTGTTTTTT.

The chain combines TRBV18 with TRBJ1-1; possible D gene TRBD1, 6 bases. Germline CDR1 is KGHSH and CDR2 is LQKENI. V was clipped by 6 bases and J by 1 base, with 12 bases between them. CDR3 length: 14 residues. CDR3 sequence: CASSSQGSNTEAFF. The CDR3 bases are TGTGCCAGCTCGAGTCAGGGGTCGAACACTGAAGCTTTCTTT.

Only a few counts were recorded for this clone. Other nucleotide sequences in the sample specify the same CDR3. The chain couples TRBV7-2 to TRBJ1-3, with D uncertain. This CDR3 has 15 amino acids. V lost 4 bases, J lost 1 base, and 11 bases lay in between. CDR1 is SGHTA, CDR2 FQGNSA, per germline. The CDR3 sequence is CASSSEISSGNTIYF. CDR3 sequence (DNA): TGTGCCAGCAGCTCCGAGATTAGTTCTGGAAACACCATATATTTT. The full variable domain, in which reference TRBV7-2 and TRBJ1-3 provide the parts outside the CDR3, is GAGVSQSPSNKVTEKGKDVELRCDPISGHTALYWYRQSLGQGLEFLIYFQGNSAPDKSGLPSDRFSAERTGGSVSTLTIQRTQQEDSAVYLCASSSEISSGNTIYFGEGSWLTVV.

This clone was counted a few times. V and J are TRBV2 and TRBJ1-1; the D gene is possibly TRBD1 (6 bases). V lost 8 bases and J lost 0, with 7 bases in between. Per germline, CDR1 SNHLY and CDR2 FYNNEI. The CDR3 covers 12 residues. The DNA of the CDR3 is TGTGCCAGCTACAGGGTGAACACTGAAGCTTTCTTT. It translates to CASYRVNTEAFF.

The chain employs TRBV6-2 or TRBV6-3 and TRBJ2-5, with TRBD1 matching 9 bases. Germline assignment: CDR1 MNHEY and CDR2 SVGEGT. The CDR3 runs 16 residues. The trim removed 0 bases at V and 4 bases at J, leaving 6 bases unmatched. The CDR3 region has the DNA TGTGCCAGCAGTTACTCGGGGGACAGGGCCTCAGAGACCCAGTACTTC. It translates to CASSYSGDRASETQYF.

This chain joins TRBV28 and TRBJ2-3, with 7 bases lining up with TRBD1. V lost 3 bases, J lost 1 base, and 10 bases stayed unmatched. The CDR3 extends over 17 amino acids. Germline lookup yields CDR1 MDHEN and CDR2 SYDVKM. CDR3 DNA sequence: TGTGCCAGCAGTTTCTTAGTTAGGGGGCTTGGCACAGATACGCAGTATTTT. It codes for CASSFLVRGLGTDTQYF. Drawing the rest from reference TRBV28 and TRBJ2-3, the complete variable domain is DVKVTQSSRYLVKRTGEKVFLECVQDMDHENMFWYRQDPGLGLRLIYFSYDVKMKEKGDIPEGYSVSREKKERFSLILESASTNQTSMYLCASSFLVRGLGTDTQYFGPGTRLTVL.

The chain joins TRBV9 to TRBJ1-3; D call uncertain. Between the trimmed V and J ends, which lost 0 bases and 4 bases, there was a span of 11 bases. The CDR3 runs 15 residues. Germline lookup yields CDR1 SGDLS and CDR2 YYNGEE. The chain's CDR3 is CASSVVAGSGNTIYF. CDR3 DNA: TGTGCCAGCAGCGTAGTTGCGGGTTCAGGAAACACCATATATTTT.

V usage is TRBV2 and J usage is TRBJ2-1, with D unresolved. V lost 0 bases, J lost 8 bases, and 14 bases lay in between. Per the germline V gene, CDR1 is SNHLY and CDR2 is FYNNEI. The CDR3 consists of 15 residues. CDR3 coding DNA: TGTGCCAGCAGTGAAGCGAGACCCCAGGTCCATGAGCAGTTCTTC. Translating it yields CASSEARPQVHEQFF.

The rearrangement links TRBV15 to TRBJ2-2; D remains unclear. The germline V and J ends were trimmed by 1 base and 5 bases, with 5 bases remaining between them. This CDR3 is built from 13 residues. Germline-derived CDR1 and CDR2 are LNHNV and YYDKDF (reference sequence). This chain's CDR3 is CATSRARTGELFF. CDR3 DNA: TGTGCCACCAGCAGAGCACGGACCGGGGAGCTGTTTTTT.

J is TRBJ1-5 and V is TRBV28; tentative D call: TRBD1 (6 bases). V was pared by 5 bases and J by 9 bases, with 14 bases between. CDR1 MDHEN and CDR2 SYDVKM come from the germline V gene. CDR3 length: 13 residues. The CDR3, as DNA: TGTGCCAGCAGTATACAGGGTCTAAGGCCCCAGCATTTT. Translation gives CASSIQGLRPQHF.

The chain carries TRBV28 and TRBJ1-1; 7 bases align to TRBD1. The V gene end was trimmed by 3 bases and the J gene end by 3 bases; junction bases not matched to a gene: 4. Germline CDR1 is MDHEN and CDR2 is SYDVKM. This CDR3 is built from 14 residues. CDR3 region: CASSLTGRHTEAFF. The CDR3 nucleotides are TGTGCCAGCAGTTTGACAGGGAGGCACACTGAAGCTTTCTTT.

Here the CDR3 DNA reads TGTGCTAGTGGTTTGGTAGCAGGGGGTCTGGGTTCCGGGGCAGATACGCAGTATTTT. Amino acid sequence: CASGLVAGGLGSGADTQYF. The chain links TRBV12-5 to TRBJ2-3; TRBD1 matches 7 bases. This CDR3 is built from 19 residues. The V gene end was trimmed by 0 bases and the J gene end by 4 bases; junction bases not matched to a gene: 16. Germline CDR1 LGHNT, CDR2 FRNRAP. Using reference TRBV12-5 and TRBJ2-3 for the parts outside the CDR3, the full variable domain is DARVTQTPRHKVTEMGQEVTMRCQPILGHNTVFWYRQTMMQGLELLAYFRNRAPLDDSGMPKDRFSAEMPDATLATLKIQPSEPRDSAVYFCASGLVAGGLGSGADTQYFGPGTRLTVL.

CDR3 region: CASSLWTGYGYTF. The CDR3 DNA sequence: TGCGCCAGCAGCCTGTGGACAGGCTATGGCTACACCTTC. The rearrangement joins TRBV5-1 to TRBJ1-2, with TRBD1 identical over 7 bases. Trimming cost V 4 bases and J 4 bases; bases outside gene matches: 4. This CDR3 contains 13 residues. The germline CDR1 and CDR2 sequences are SGHRS and YFSETQ.